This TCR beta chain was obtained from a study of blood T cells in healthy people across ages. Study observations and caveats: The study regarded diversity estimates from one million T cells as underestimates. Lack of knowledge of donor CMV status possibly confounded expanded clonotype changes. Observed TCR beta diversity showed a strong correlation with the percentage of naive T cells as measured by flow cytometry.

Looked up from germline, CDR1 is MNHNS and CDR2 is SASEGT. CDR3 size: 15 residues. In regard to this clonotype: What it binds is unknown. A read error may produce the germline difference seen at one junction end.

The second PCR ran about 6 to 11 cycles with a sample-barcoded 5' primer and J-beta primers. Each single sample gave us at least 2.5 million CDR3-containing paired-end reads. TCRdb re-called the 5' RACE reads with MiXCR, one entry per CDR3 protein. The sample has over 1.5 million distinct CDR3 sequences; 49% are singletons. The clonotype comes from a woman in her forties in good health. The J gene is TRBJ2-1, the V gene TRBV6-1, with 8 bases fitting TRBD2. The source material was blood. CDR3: CASKNGGASYNGQFF. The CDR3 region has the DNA TGTGCCAGCAAAAACGGGGGGGCCTCCTACAATGGGCAGTTCTTC.